This record covers a single T cell receptor beta chain. Its specificity is unknown. TCRdb independently ran MiXCR on the 5' RACE reads; one entry per CDR3 protein. The sample has more than 1.5 million distinct CDR3 sequences, about 32% seen once. The CDR3 totals 12 residues. The V and J ends lost 4 bases and 6 bases respectively, with 9 bases between them. The entry originates in a study of identical twins. The study's findings and limits: Sequences that were beta out-of-frame showed weaker excess twin sharing. Beta clonotypes that were abundant in cord blood contained fewer insertions, a pattern absent from memory repertoires.

The sequenced material came from cord blood. The origin of this receptor is a newborn girl in good health. The chain links TRBV12-3 or TRBV12-4 to TRBJ1-1; D gene unclear. The CDR3 DNA reads as TGTGCCAGCAGTTCGGGAGAGGCTGAAGCTTTCTTT. The encoded protein is CASSSGEAEAFF.